This T cell receptor (beta chain) originates from a study of blood T cell repertoires in COVID-19. Study at large: From T cells, B-cell-depleted T cells, or PBMCs came the material, which was cDNA or gDNA.

The table came from immunoSEQ multiplex PCR; TCRdb's copy has only in-frame clones and leaves some out. The data hold about 220,000 clones, with approximately 90% observed a single time. Germline CDR1 and CDR2: SGHTA and FQGTGA. Germline trimming cut 6 bases from V and 1 base from J; bases unmatched to any gene: 7. This CDR3 is 17 amino acids long. The sequence was collected from a woman between 18 and 29 years old in a cohort exposed to, infected with or recovered from COVID-19 (not recorded which). The J gene is TRBJ2-5, the V gene TRBV7-3, with 14 positions matching TRBD2. The specimen was PBMCs or T cells enriched from blood (not recorded which). CDR3 amino acids: CASSFAGTSGGQETQYF. CDR3 bases: TGTGCCAGCAGTTTCGCGGGGACTAGCGGGGGCCAAGAGACCCAGTACTTC.